This T cell receptor (beta chain) was retrieved from a study of identical twins. One entry per CDR3 protein, called by TCRdb with MiXCR from the 5' RACE reads. This sample carries about 190,000 distinct CDR3 sequences, roughly 15% of them seen once, and the ten largest clones take 40%. Notes on the study in general: Shared out-of-frame alpha sequences (those common to twins) showed excess low generation probability.

J lost 3 bases, V lost 0 bases, and 4 bases had no gene match. Germline V gene sequence: CDR1 LNHNV, CDR2 YYDKDF (reference sequence). The CDR3 is made up of 15 amino acids. This clonotype has more than one count but fewer than ten. The antigen is unknown. Another study also made use of these data, one on T cells expressing NK-cell markers. That work adds: Investigators obtained TCR beta repertoires from sorted CD3+CD56+NKG2C+, CD3+CD56+NKG2C- and CD3+CD56-NKG2C+ T cells. Restriction of sorting to alpha-beta TCR T cells was accomplished in several experiments using an anti-gamma-delta TCR antibody. Once again these clonotypes came out on top in the CD3+CD56-NKG2C+ fraction of a few donors.

V gene TRBV15 combines with J gene TRBJ2-5; 7 nucleotides agree with TRBD2. This receptor was identified in a woman aged 18-29 years in good health. The sequencing sample was made of CD8+ T cells sorted from blood. The chain's CDR3 is CATSRDRAGEETQYF. As DNA, the CDR3 is TGTGCCACCAGCAGAGATCGGGCGGGGGAAGAGACCCAGTACTTC. The full variable domain, with the rest looked up from reference TRBV15 and TRBJ2-5, is DAMVIQNPRYQVTQFGKPVTLSCSQTLNHNVMYWYQQKSSQAPKLLFHYYDKDFNNEADTPDNFQSRRPNTSFCFLDIRSPGLGDTAMYLCATSRDRAGEETQYFGPGTRLLVL.